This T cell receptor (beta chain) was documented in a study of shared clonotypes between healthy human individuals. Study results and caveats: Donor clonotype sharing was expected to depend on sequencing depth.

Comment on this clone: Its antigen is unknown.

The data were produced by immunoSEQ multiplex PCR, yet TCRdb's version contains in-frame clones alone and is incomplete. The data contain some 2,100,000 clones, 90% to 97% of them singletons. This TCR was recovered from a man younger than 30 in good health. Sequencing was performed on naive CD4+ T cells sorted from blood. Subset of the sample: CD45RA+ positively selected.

In DNA form, the CDR3 reads TGTGCCAGCAGACGGGGACAGGGGCAGATCTATGGCTACACCTTC. Its protein product is CASRRGQGQIYGYTF. This sequence joins TRBV6-5 and TRBJ1-2; 10 bases line up with TRBD1. The CDR3 contains 15 residues. After removal of 6 bases from V and 4 bases from J, the junction contained 8 bases not matched to a gene. Germline V gene sequence: CDR1 MNHEY, CDR2 SVGAGI.